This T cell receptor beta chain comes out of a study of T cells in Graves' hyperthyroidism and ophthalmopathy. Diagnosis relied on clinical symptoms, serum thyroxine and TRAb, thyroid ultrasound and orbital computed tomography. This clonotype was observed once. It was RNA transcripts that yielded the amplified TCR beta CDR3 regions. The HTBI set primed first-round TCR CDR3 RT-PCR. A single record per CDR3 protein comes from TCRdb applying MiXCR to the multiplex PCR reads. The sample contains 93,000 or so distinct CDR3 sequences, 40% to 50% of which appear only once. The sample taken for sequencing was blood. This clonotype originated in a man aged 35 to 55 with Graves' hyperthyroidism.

The CDR3 region has the DNA TGTGCCAGCAGCGATCTAACGGGGGGGCCTTGGGAGACCCAGTACTTC. Its protein is CASSDLTGGPWETQYF. The chain links TRBV11-2 to TRBJ2-5; 8 bases agree with TRBD2. Germline values: CDR1 SGHAT, CDR2 FQNNGV. Losses at the gene ends were 5 bases for V and 5 bases for J; bases not matched to a gene: 13. The CDR3 sequence is 16 residues long.